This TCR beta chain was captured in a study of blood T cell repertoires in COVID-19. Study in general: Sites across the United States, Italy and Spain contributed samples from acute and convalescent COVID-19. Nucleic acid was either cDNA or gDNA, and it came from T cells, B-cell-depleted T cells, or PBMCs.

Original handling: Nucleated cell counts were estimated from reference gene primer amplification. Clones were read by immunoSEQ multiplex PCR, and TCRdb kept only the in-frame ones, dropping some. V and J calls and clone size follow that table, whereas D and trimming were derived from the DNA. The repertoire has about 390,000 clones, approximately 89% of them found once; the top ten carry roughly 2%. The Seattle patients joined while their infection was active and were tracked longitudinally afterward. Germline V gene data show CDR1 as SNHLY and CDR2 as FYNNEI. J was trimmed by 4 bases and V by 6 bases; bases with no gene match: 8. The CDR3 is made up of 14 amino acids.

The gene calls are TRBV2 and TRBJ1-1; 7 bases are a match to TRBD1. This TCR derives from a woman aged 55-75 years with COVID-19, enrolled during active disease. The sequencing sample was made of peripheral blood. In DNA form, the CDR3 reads TGTGCCAGCAGCGCATCAGGGGGAGGCACTGAAGCTTTCTTT. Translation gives CASSASGGGTEAFF.